The clone carrying this T cell receptor beta chain was seen a handful of times. This entry comes from a study of T cells in Graves' hyperthyroidism and ophthalmopathy. TCR beta CDR3 sequences were amplified from RNA transcripts. A first-round RT-PCR of the TCR CDR3 used the HTBI primer set. Using its own MiXCR run on the multiplex PCR reads, TCRdb lists one record per CDR3 protein. The table records about 720,000 distinct CDR3 sequences, around 15% of them present only once. This CDR3 comprises 15 residues. Germline values: CDR1 SGHTA, CDR2 FQGNSA. V was pared by 1 base and J by 5 bases, with 14 bases between.

The J gene is TRBJ2-5, the V gene TRBV7-2, with D hard to call. The receptor's source is a man aged 18 to 29 with Graves' hyperthyroidism. Input material: blood. CDR3 region: CASSLVTTLRETQYF. The CDR3 bases are TGTGCCAGCAGCTTAGTCACTACCCTCCGTGAGACCCAGTACTTC.